This TCR beta chain was obtained from a study of T cell responses to AZD1222 COVID-19 vaccine. Turning to the study itself: Researchers grouped second doses given at about 4 or about 12 weeks into one pool. Study-level results: Of spike-specific TCRs, nearly half reportedly target regions left unmutated in variants. Breadth and depth of Spike-specific TCRs rose after two AZD1222 doses. Baseline seropositivity characterized only 5 to 7 AZD1222 recipients.

The table came from immunoSEQ multiplex PCR; TCRdb's copy has only in-frame clones and leaves some out. Of 140,000 to 150,000 clones in the sample, 90% to 95% were seen once. The CDR3 consists of 15 residues. Germline V gene data show CDR1 as SGHTA and CDR2 as FQGNSA. Between the trimmed V and J ends, which lost 1 base and 3 bases, there was a span of 11 bases. With regard to this clone: Antigen specificity is unknown.

Sequenced material: peripheral blood, taken on day 0 of AZD1222 vaccination. V and J are TRBV7-2 and TRBJ2-3; D could derive from TRBD1 or TRBD2 (6 bases each). This sequence originates from an adult in good health. CDR3 DNA sequence: TGTGCCAGCAGCTTAGAAGGGGGGTTTACAGATACGCAGTATTTT. This sequence encodes CASSLEGGFTDTQYF. Full variable domain (missing parts from reference TRBV7-2 and TRBJ2-3): GAGVSQSPSNKVTEKGKDVELRCDPISGHTALYWYRQSLGQGLEFLIYFQGNSAPDKSGLPSDRFSAERTGGSVSTLTIQRTQQEDSAVYLCASSLEGGFTDTQYFGPGTRLTVL.